This entry lists 31 T cell receptor gamma chains sequenced from one sample in a study of γδ T cells in repeated Plasmodium falciparum infection. Flow sorting of PBMC yielded separate Vgamma9/Vdelta2+ and Vdelta2-negative gammadelta T cell populations for bulk repertoire analysis. TCRdb re-called the multiplex PCR reads with CATT. The sample has 12,000 to 15,000 gamma-chain clones; about 1.5% are singletons. Input material: gamma-delta T cells from blood. The source is a pool of human donors (malaria-infected and uninfected, not separated).

This clone was counted a few times. A far larger clone differs by one base, so this is likely a read error. Other DNA sequences in the sample encode the same CDR3. V gene TRGV4 combines with J gene TRGJ1 or TRGJ2. Here the J gene came from matching the DNA to germline, since TCRdb omits it. Germline loops: CDR1 EGSTGY, CDR2 YDSYTSSV. This CDR3 region has 13 residues. The CDR3 here is CATWYRDYYKKLF. CDR3 DNA sequence: TGTGCCACCTGGTACCGCGATTACTATAAGAAACTCTTT.

There are many counts of this clone. A read error likely explains why the TCRdb protein, taken from a much larger clone, differs from this DNA's translation at residue 5; the protein shown is translated from the DNA. V usage is TRGV9 and J usage is TRGJ1 or TRGJ2. This CDR3 spans 10 amino acids. The germline CDR1 and CDR2 sequences are GITISATS and ISYDGTV (reference sequence). V shed 5 bases and J 8 bases; nucleotides not matched to a gene: 3. The CDR3 loop is CALWGDKKLF. The DNA for the CDR3 is TGTGCCTTGTGGGGGGATAAGAAACTCTTT.

This clone has ten or more counts. TCRdb's listed protein matches a much larger clone and diverges from this DNA's translation at residue 4, likely through a read error; the protein shown comes from the DNA. Other DNA sequences of this sample code for an identical CDR3. The V and J genes are TRGV9 and TRGJ1 or TRGJ2. Germline matching of the DNA provided the J gene here, since TCRdb leaves it blank. Germline V gene lookup returns CDR1 GITISATS and CDR2 ISYDGTV (reference sequence). The CDR3 covers 14 residues. CDR3 DNA: TGTGCCTTGAGGGATCCCTCGGGGGATTATAAGAAACTCTTT. This sequence encodes CALRDPSGDYKKLF.

This clone occurred many times. The translation of this DNA and the TCRdb protein of a much larger clone differ at residue 6, probably owing to a read error; the protein shown here is translated from the DNA. The genes are TRGV2 and TRGJP2. No J gene is reported in TCRdb; it was inferred here by comparing the DNA with germline. After removal of 0 bases from V and 5 bases from J, the junction contained 3 bases not matched to a gene. The CDR3 has 14 amino acids. Germline V lookup: CDR1 EGSNGY, CDR2 YDSYNSKV. Here the CDR3 reads CATWDGRSDWIKTF. The CDR3, as DNA: TGTGCCACCTGGGACGGGCGAAGTGATTGGATCAAGACGTTT.

On this clone: A read error is the likely source, as a far larger clone sits one nucleotide away. Here the V gene is TRGV4, but the J gene went uncalled. This CDR3 region has 13 residues. Germline V lookup: CDR1 EGSTGY, CDR2 YDSYTSSV. The CDR3 DNA reads TGTGCCACCTGGGATGAACGGGGCTATAAGAAGCTCTTT. It is translated as CATWDERGYKKLF.

This clone is medium-sized within its sample. This sequence joins TRGV3 and TRGJ1 or TRGJ2. The V segment lost 0 bases and the J segment 12 bases; nucleotides outside the gene matches: 5. Germline assignment: CDR1 VTNTFY and CDR2 YDVSTARD (reference sequence). The CDR3 is made up of 11 amino acids. This CDR3 reads CATWDRRGKLF. In DNA, the CDR3 is TGTGCCACCTGGGACAGGCGGGGGAAACTCTTT.

About this clone itself: This likely reflects a read error, since a far larger clone is one base away. Different DNA sequences within this sample yield the same CDR3. The V gene is TRGV9, the J gene TRGJ1 or TRGJ2. Because TCRdb records no J gene, it was assigned here through a match of the DNA to germline. V lost 3 bases, J lost 10 bases, and 12 bases stayed unmatched. Germline values: CDR1 GITISATS, CDR2 ISYDGTV (reference sequence). The CDR3 totals 13 residues. As DNA, the CDR3 is TGTGCCTTGTGGGAGAGCGGCGGTTACAAGAAACTCTTT. As protein: CALWESGGYKKLF.

A few counts support this clone. TCRdb lists the protein of a much larger clone for this DNA, which differs at residue 5, so this is likely a read error; the protein given here is translated from the DNA itself. The V call is TRGV4, the J call TRGJ1 or TRGJ2. Germline loops: CDR1 EGSTGY, CDR2 YDSYTSSV. The CDR3 covers 11 residues. V was clipped by 4 bases and J by 10 bases; unmatched bases: 7. The CDR3 DNA reads TGTGCCACCTGGGAGGACAAAAAGAAACTCTTT. Translating it yields CATWEDKKKLF.

A remark on this clone: The protein recorded in TCRdb matches a much larger clone and deviates from this DNA's translation at residue 12, suggesting a read error; the protein here is obtained by translating the DNA. The V gene is TRGV3, the J gene TRGJ1 or TRGJ2. Germline loops: CDR1 VTNTFY, CDR2 YDVSTARD (reference sequence). This CDR3 comprises 15 residues. The CDR3 loop reads CATWDRQGNYYTKLF. As DNA, the CDR3 is TGTGCCACCTGGGACAGGCAGGGGAATTATTATACGAAACTCTTT.

This clone was seen ten or more times. The TCRdb protein comes from a much larger clone and disagrees with this DNA's translation at residue 9, likely due to a read error; the protein given here is derived from the DNA. The V gene was identified as TRGV9, while no J gene was called. This CDR3 region has 11 residues. Germline CDR1 is GITISATS and CDR2 is ISYDGTV (reference sequence). The CDR3 loop is CALWEAIKELF. CDR3 DNA: TGTGCCTTGTGGGAGGCGATTAAGGAACTCTTT.

In its sample, this clone was seen many times. TCRdb's entry gives the protein of a much larger clone, which mismatches this DNA's translation at residue 6, likely from a read error; the protein reported here is translated from the DNA. This chain uses TRGV2 with TRGJ1 or TRGJ2. CDR1 and CDR2 (germline): EGSNGY, YDSYNSKV. After removal of 3 bases from V and 0 bases from J, the junction contained 8 bases not matched to a gene. The CDR3 consists of 15 residues. This chain's CDR3 is CATWDSVLNYYKKLF. The CDR3 nucleotides are TGTGCCACCTGGGACAGTGTTCTGAATTATTATAAGAAACTCTTT.

This clone has more than one count but fewer than ten. The amino acid sequence in TCRdb belongs to a much larger clone and departs from this DNA's translation at residue 4, likely a sequencing read error; the sequence shown is translated from the DNA. This sequence joins TRGV3 and TRGJ1 or TRGJ2. Germline CDR1 and CDR2: VTNTFY and YDVSTARD (reference sequence). This CDR3 spans 12 amino acids. The CDR3 is CATRECSYKKLF. The DNA of the CDR3 is TGTGCCACCCGGGAATGTAGTTATAAGAAACTCTTT.

Only a few counts were recorded for this clone. TCRdb's protein for this DNA is that of a much larger clone and differs from the translation at residue 10, likely a read error; the protein shown is the DNA translation. The J segment was not called; the V segment is TRGV2. The length of the CDR3 is 12 residues. Germline V gene data show CDR1 as EGSNGY and CDR2 as YDSYNSKV. The DNA of the CDR3 is TGTGCCACCTGGGACGGGCCGCGGGTGGAACTCTTT. This gives the protein CATWDGPRVELF.

This clone was observed many times. The sample holds other DNA sequences that translate to the same CDR3. DNA of the CDR3: TGTGCCTTGTGGACTCAAGAGTTGGGCAAAAAAATCAAGGTATTT. Its translation: CALWTQELGKKIKVF. This chain links TRGV9 with TRGJP. Germline CDR1 is GITISATS and CDR2 is ISYDGTV (reference sequence). V lost 6 bases, J lost 4 bases, and 3 bases stayed unmatched. The CDR3 has 15 residues.

This clone occurred many times. A read error is the likely source, as a far larger clone sits one nucleotide away. Other DNA sequences in this sample translate to the same CDR3. The rearrangement joins TRGV3 to TRGJ1 or TRGJ2. CDR1 and CDR2 (germline): VTNTFY, YDVSTARD (reference sequence). The CDR3 is made up of 13 amino acids. CDR3 sequence: CATWDTNYYKKLF. The CDR3 bases are TGTGCTACCTGGGACACCAATTATTATAAGAAACTCTTT.

This clone appeared a few times. A read error likely explains this, since a far larger clone differs by one base. This sample includes further DNA sequences coding for the same CDR3. The chain has TRGV4 and TRGJ1 or TRGJ2. V dropped 4 bases and J dropped 7; count of bases not matched to a gene: 7. Germline lookup yields CDR1 EGSTGY and CDR2 YDSYTSSV. The CDR3 runs 12 residues. CDR3 sequence: CATWDVNYKKLF. In DNA form, the CDR3 reads TGTGCCACCTGGGACGTTAACTATAAGAAACTCTTT.

This clone was counted a few times. The TCRdb protein, from a much larger clone, departs from this DNA's translation at residue 5, likely by read error; the protein shown derives from the DNA. The chain recombines TRGV9 with TRGJ1 or TRGJ2. The CDR3 loop spans 17 amino acids. After removal of 6 bases from V and 8 bases from J, the junction contained 25 bases not matched to a gene. Per the germline V gene, CDR1 is GITISATS and CDR2 is ISYDGTV (reference sequence). Written as DNA, the CDR3 is TGTGCCTTGTGGAAGGCTCGAACGCCGCTTGGGTCGGATAAGAAACTCTTT. It yields the protein CALWKARTPLGSDKKLF.

This clone was seen ten or more times. The protein given by TCRdb reflects a much larger clone and differs at residue 13 from this DNA's translation, likely from a read error; the protein shown is the DNA's translation. The rearrangement joins TRGV5 to TRGJ1 or TRGJ2. The CDR3 length is 15 residues. Looked up from germline, CDR1 is VINAFY and CDR2 is YDVSNSKD. CDR3 residues: CATWDRPLNYYKELF. The CDR3 nucleotides are TGTGCCACCTGGGACAGGCCTCTCAATTATTATAAGGAACTCTTT.

This clone was counted a few times. This likely reflects a read error, since a far larger clone is one base away. The DNA is omitted, as the CDR3 cannot be located on it reliably, and the CDR3 follows TCRdb's listing. The J segment was not called; the V segment is TRGV9. The length of the CDR3 is 29 amino acids, counting both ends. CDR1 and CDR2 from the germline V gene are GITISATS and ISYDGTV (reference sequence). The chain's CDR3 is CALWEVRSNSLAVEQHLLSQVSIGRIQHF.

This clone showed up just a few times. The protein held in TCRdb is that of a much larger clone and does not match this DNA's translation at residue 4, likely because of a read error; the protein shown is translated from the DNA. The chain combines TRGV5 with TRGJ1 or TRGJ2. This CDR3 comprises 15 residues. Germline CDR1 VINAFY, CDR2 YDVSNSKD. V lost 9 bases and J lost 0; bases outside the gene matches: 14. The CDR3: CATRLSSSNYYKKLF. In DNA, the CDR3 is TGTGCCACCAGGCTCTCGTCGTCGAATTATTATAAGAAACTCTTT.

This clone was recorded many times. The amino acid sequence in TCRdb belongs to a much larger clone and departs from this DNA's translation at residue 5, likely a sequencing read error; the sequence shown is translated from the DNA. The chain is built from TRGV9 and TRGJ1 or TRGJ2. Germline V lookup: CDR1 GITISATS, CDR2 ISYDGTV (reference sequence). This CDR3 has 14 amino acids. This CDR3 reads CALWKVWNYYKKLF. The CDR3 DNA reads TGTGCCTTGTGGAAGGTGTGGAATTATTATAAGAAACTCTTT.

This clone has a handful of counts. A far larger clone is a single base away, which makes a read error likely. The chain carries TRGV9 and TRGJ1 or TRGJ2. The CDR3 consists of 15 residues. Germline V gives CDR1 GITISATS, CDR2 ISYDGTV (reference sequence). CDR3 amino acids: CALWAPSPNYYKKLF. In DNA form, the CDR3 reads TGTGCCTTGTGGGCCCCCTCTCCGAATTATTATAAGAAGCTCTTT.

This clone counts as large. The same CDR3 can be traced to other DNA sequences in this sample. The chain links TRGV9 to TRGJP. The CDR3 extends over 17 amino acids. The germline CDR1 and CDR2 sequences are GITISATS and ISYDGTV (reference sequence). V was pared by 0 bases and J by 7 bases, with 6 bases of the junction left unmatched. CDR3 residues: CALWEVDGELGKKIKVF. The CDR3 bases are TGTGCCTTGTGGGAGGTGGATGGGGAGTTGGGCAAAAAAATCAAGGTATTT.

This clone was observed many times. TCRdb's entry gives the protein of a much larger clone, which mismatches this DNA's translation at residue 8, likely from a read error; the protein reported here is translated from the DNA. The genes are TRGV9 and TRGJ1 or TRGJ2. CDR3 length: 11 residues. Germline V gives CDR1 GITISATS, CDR2 ISYDGTV (reference sequence). The CDR3 sequence: CALWEDYRKLF. CDR3 sequence (DNA): TGTGCCTTGTGGGAGGACTATAGGAAACTCTTT.

This clone was seen more than once but under ten times. TCRdb's protein, taken from a much larger clone, differs from this DNA's translation at residue 7, likely owing to a read error; the protein displayed comes from the DNA. This chain connects TRGV9 to TRGJ1 or TRGJ2. Trimming cost V 0 bases and J 3 bases; bases outside gene matches: 8. Germline CDR1 and CDR2: GITISATS and ISYDGTV (reference sequence). The CDR3 covers 15 residues. CDR3 amino acids: CALWEVYPGYYKKLF. CDR3 nucleotide sequence: TGTGCCTTGTGGGAGGTGTATCCGGGTTATTATAAGAAACTCTTT.

This clone was picked up many times. A far larger clone is just one base off, so this is likely a read error. This same CDR3 is encoded by further DNA sequences in the sample. The CDR3 protein is CALWEFKGYKKLF. The CDR3 DNA reads as TGTGCCCTGTGGGAGTTTAAGGGTTATAAGAAACTCTTT. The chain couples TRGV9 to TRGJ1 or TRGJ2. The CDR3 sequence is 13 residues long. CDR1 is GITISATS, CDR2 ISYDGTV, per germline (reference sequence).

The table lists this clone with a few counts. The mismatch at residue 5 between this DNA's translation and the TCRdb protein of a much larger clone likely reflects a read error; the protein shown is translated from the DNA. The chain recombines TRGV3 with TRGJ1 or TRGJ2. Matching the DNA to germline supplied the J gene, which TCRdb does not give. Unmatched junction bases numbered 8, after V lost 5 bases and J lost 10 bases. The CDR3 contains 11 residues. Germline-derived CDR1 and CDR2 are VTNTFY and YDVSTARD (reference sequence). CDR3 protein: CATWGKTKKLF. The CDR3 coding sequence is TGTGCCACCTGGGGCAAAACCAAGAAACTCTTT.

The table lists this clone with a few counts. TCRdb shows a much larger clone's protein in place of this DNA's translation, and the two differ at residue 14, likely through a read error; the protein shown is translated from the DNA. This chain uses TRGV3 with TRGJP1. Near its end, the DNA agrees better with TRGJP, so the J call may be wrong. Germline CDR1 and CDR2: VTNTFY and YDVSTARD (reference sequence). The CDR3 runs 15 residues. CDR3: CATWDRPPTGWFKVF. CDR3 DNA sequence: TGTGCCACCTGGGACAGGCCCCCCACTGGTTGGTTCAAGGTATTT.

Only a few counts were recorded for this clone. TCRdb's protein, taken from a much larger clone, differs from this DNA's translation at residue 3, likely owing to a read error; the protein displayed comes from the DNA. The chain carries TRGV9 and TRGJ1 or TRGJ2. TCRdb supplies no J gene; here it was assigned by aligning the nucleotide sequence to germline. The CDR3 totals 17 residues. Germline V gene data show CDR1 as GITISATS and CDR2 as ISYDGTV (reference sequence). CDR3 protein: CASWEVPPSENYYKKLF. CDR3 sequence (DNA): TGTGCCTCGTGGGAGGTCCCTCCATCAGAAAATTATTATAAGAAACTCTTT.

This clone has at least ten counts. For this DNA, TCRdb reports the protein of a much larger clone, which diverges at residue 9, most likely from a read error; the protein presented here is translated directly from the DNA. The V gene is listed as TRGV9; no J gene was called. CDR1 and CDR2 from the germline V gene are GITISATS and ISYDGTV (reference sequence). The CDR3 contains 11 residues. The CDR3 is CALWEVPKRLF. CDR3 bases: TGTGCCTTGTGGGAGGTACCTAAGAGACTCTTT.

This clone was seen only a few times. A far larger clone is only one base removed, so a read error is likely. This sample includes further DNA sequences coding for the same CDR3. The V gene is TRGV9, the J gene TRGJ1 or TRGJ2. TCRdb is silent on the J gene; assignment here came from matching the DNA to germline. CDR3 length: 15 amino acids. CDR1 is GITISATS and CDR2 is ISYDGTV in the germline V gene (reference sequence). The CDR3 region is CALWVFISNYYKKLF. CDR3 bases: TGTGCCTTGTGGGTATTCATATCGAATTACTATAAGAAACTCTTT.